This entry is about one T cell receptor (beta chain). Its antigen is still unknown. Germline V CDR1 and CDR2: MDHEN, SYDVKM. The CDR3 has 16 residues. The J segment lost 7 bases and the V segment lost 7 bases, leaving 17 bases of the junction unmatched. The sample comes from a study of cytomegalovirus exposure and HLA in healthy donors. PCR primers comprised 60 Vbeta and 13 Jbeta primers. Generated by immunoSEQ multiplex PCR, the TCRdb table keeps only in-frame clones and is missing some. The sample has nearly 200,000 clones, roughly three quarters seen once; the top ten hold approximately 0.4%. General study results and limits: A missense variant in DCLRE1C was later tied to TCR beta V- and J-gene trimming. As a later analysis revealed, most CMV-associated TCR beta chains appeared HLA-restricted.

V usage is TRBV28 and J usage is TRBJ1-2; TRBD1 matches at 8 bases. The sample taken for sequencing was PBMCs. The receptor comes from a male donor in good health and CMV-seropositive. CDR3 sequence (DNA): TGTGCCAGCACGTCTATGGTGCAGGGGGCGGCTGGTGGCTACACCTTC. It yields the protein CASTSMVQGAAGGYTF.